The 13 T cell receptor beta chains below all came from one sample that was sequenced in a study of blood T cell repertoires in COVID-19. Sequencing used immunoSEQ multiplex PCR; TCRdb keeps in-frame clones, though not all of them. Of 150,000 to 200,000 clones listed, just under 90% are singletons. Input material: peripheral blood. All receptors come from a man aged 18 to 29 with active or convalescent COVID-19.

The chain links TRBV15 to TRBJ2-7; D is perhaps TRBD1 (5 bases). V lost 0 bases to trimming and J lost 3 bases, with 12 bases between them. The CDR3 has 15 residues. The germline gives CDR1 LNHNV, CDR2 YYDKDF (reference sequence). For the CDR3, the DNA is TGTGCCACCAGCAGAGATCCAGGGTTAGGCTACGAGCAGTACTTC. This encodes CATSRDPGLGYEQYF.

J is TRBJ1-2 and V is TRBV28; D is perhaps TRBD1 (6 bases). V lost 6 bases, J lost 5 bases, and 13 bases lay in between. This CDR3 is built from 13 residues. Germline V gene lookup returns CDR1 MDHEN and CDR2 SYDVKM. The CDR3 coding sequence is TGTGCCAGCAGGCCCGGGACACATTATGGCTACACCTTC. As protein: CASRPGTHYGYTF.

The V gene is TRBV9, the J gene TRBJ2-1; no reliable D call. This CDR3 spans 12 amino acids. CDR1 and CDR2 (germline): SGDLS, YYNGEE. Trimming removed 7 bases from V and 13 bases from J, with 18 bases in between. The CDR3 DNA sequence: TGTGCCAGCTCCACCCAAGCCCAACTTCAGTTCTTC. Its translation is CASSTQAQLQFF.

V gene TRBV11-3 combines with J gene TRBJ1-2, with D perhaps TRBD1 (5 bases). Trimming removed 2 bases at V and 4 bases at J, with 8 bases between. CDR1 and CDR2 from the germline V gene are SGHNT and YENEEA. The length of the CDR3 is 13 residues. For the CDR3, the DNA is TGTGCCAGCAGCTTACCGGGGGTCTATGGCTACACCTTC. Its protein is CASSLPGVYGYTF.

The chain joins TRBV6-4 to TRBJ2-7; possible D gene TRBD1, 5 bases. This CDR3 is 13 amino acids long. CDR1 is MRHNA and CDR2 is SNTAGT in the germline V gene. Trimming stripped 0 bases from V and 5 bases from J, with 8 bases between. In DNA form, the CDR3 reads TGTGCCAGCAGTGACTCTGCAGGGAACGAGCAGTACTTC. Its protein product is CASSDSAGNEQYF.

The genes are TRBV27 and TRBJ2-7, with 10 bases that match TRBD2. The CDR3 has 15 residues. With 5 bases clipped from V and 2 bases from J, the junction kept 6 bases outside the gene matches. The germline CDR1 and CDR2 sequences are MNHEY and SMNVEV (reference sequence). For the CDR3, the DNA is TGTGCCAGCAGTCCTCCCGGGACTAGCGCCTACGAGCAGTACTTC. Its protein product is CASSPPGTSAYEQYF.

The V call is TRBV6-2 or TRBV6-3, the J call TRBJ1-5; D is unclear. Germline V gene data show CDR1 as MNHEY and CDR2 as SVGEGT. V shed 0 bases and J shed 0 bases, with 9 bases lying between them. The CDR3 runs 16 residues. CDR3 region: CASSYSGPYSNQPQHF. The CDR3 bases are TGTGCCAGCAGTTACTCGGGCCCTTATAGCAATCAGCCCCAGCATTTT.

This clone was counted once. The chain has TRBV2 and TRBJ1-2; D gene unclear. The germline V gene encodes CDR1 SNHLY and CDR2 FYNNEI. This CDR3 is built from 11 residues. Between the trimmed V and J ends, which lost 4 bases and 11 bases, there was a span of 11 bases. This CDR3 reads CASSARIGYTF. The CDR3 bases are TGTGCCAGCAGTGCTCGTATCGGGTACACCTTC.

This clone was detected only once. The rearrangement links TRBV7-9 to TRBJ1-1; D not certain. Trimming removed 4 bases from V and 4 bases from J, with 7 bases in between. Germline CDR1 and CDR2: SEHNR and FQNEAQ (reference sequence). The CDR3 covers 12 residues. The DNA for the CDR3 is TGTGCCAGCAGCTCCCCGGGCACTGAAGCTTTCTTT. Translation: CASSSPGTEAFF.

The chain carries TRBV12-3 or TRBV12-4 and TRBJ2-1; D unclear. V dropped 11 bases and J dropped 0 bases, with 8 bases sitting between them. The CDR3 is made up of 12 amino acids. The CDR3 reads CADASSYNEQFF. CDR3 coding DNA: TGTGCCGATGCGAGCTCCTACAATGAGCAGTTCTTC.

Written as DNA, the CDR3 is TGTGCCAGCAGCTGGAGGACTGCCCGAGATACGCAGTATTTT. Its translation is CASSWRTARDTQYF. The genes are TRBV7-2 and TRBJ2-3; D is possibly TRBD2 (5 bases). This CDR3 spans 14 amino acids. V shed 4 bases and J shed 5 bases, with 13 bases lying between them. Germline V gene data show CDR1 as SGHTA and CDR2 as FQGNSA.

The genes are TRBV5-4 and TRBJ2-5; 10 nucleotides agree with TRBD2. The CDR3 runs to 16 residues. Germline CDR1 and CDR2: SGHNT and YYREEE (reference sequence). With 1 base clipped from V and 4 bases from J, the junction kept 7 bases outside the gene matches. The CDR3 DNA sequence: TGTGCCAGCAGCTTGTTAGTGGCTAGCGGGGGAGAGACCCAGTACTTC. Translation gives CASSLLVASGGETQYF.

The V and J genes are TRBV6-1 and TRBJ1-5; D gene ambiguous. CDR3 size: 12 residues. Trimming took off 3 bases at V and 4 bases at J, with 4 bases between the two ends. CDR1 is MNHNS, CDR2 SASEGT, per germline. CDR3 residues: CASSDGNQPQHF. The CDR3 region has the DNA TGTGCCAGCAGTGACGGTAATCAGCCCCAGCATTTT.